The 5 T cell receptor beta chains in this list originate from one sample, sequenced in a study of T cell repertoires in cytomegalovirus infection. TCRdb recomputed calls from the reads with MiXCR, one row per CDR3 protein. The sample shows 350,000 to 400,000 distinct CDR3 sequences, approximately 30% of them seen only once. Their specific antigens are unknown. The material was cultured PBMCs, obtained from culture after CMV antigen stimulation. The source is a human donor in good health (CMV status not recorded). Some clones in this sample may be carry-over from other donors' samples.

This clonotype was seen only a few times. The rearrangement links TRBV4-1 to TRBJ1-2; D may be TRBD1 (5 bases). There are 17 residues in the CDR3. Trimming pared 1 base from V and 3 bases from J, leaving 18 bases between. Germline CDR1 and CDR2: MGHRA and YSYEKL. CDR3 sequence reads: CASSQVGRVGGDYGYTF. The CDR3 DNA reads TGCGCCAGCAGCCAAGTTGGGCGGGTCGGAGGGGACTATGGCTACACCTTC.

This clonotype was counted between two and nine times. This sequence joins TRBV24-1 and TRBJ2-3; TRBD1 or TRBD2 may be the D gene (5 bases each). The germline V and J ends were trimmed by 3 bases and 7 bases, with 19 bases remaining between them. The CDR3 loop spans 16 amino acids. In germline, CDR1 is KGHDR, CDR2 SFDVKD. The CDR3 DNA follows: TGTGCCACCAGTGATCGAGAGGGGTCCACCGGAAATACGCAGTATTTT. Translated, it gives CATSDREGSTGNTQYF.

The CDR3 sequence: CASSLLYRGAEGYTF. Here the CDR3 DNA reads TGTGCCAGCAGTCTCTTATACAGGGGCGCAGAGGGCTACACCTTC. The gene calls are TRBV2 and TRBJ1-2, with TRBD1 matching over 7 bases. This CDR3 contains 15 residues. V shed 5 bases, J shed 8 bases, and the junction held 14 bases outside the gene matches. Germline lookup yields CDR1 SNHLY and CDR2 FYNNEI.

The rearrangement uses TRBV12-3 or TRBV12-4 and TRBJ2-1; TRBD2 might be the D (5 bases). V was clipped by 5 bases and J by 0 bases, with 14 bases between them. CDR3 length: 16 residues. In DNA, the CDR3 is TGTGCCAGCAGTGCCACTAGACGGACCTCCTACAATGAGCAGTTCTTC. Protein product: CASSATRRTSYNEQFF.

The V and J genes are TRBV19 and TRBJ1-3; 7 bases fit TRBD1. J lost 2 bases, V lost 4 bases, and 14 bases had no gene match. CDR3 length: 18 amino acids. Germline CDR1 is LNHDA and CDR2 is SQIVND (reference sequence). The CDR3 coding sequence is TGTGCCAGTAGTAGCCCCTGGGAGGGGGCGAGAACTGGAAACACCATATATTTT. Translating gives CASSSPWEGARTGNTIYF.